This T cell receptor beta chain was captured by sequencing in a study of blood T cell repertoires in COVID-19. On the study more broadly: Donors in the United States, Italy and Spain gave samples during acute or convalescent COVID-19. Sources were T cells, B-cell-depleted T cells, or PBMCs; the material itself was cDNA or gDNA.

Under the authors' procedure: Estimation of nucleated cell counts was performed using reference gene primer amplification. Clones were sequenced by immunoSEQ multiplex PCR, and TCRdb holds only the in-frame ones, with some missing. That table furnishes V, J and clone size, whereas the DNA furnished D and trimming. The table records some 93,000 clones, 86% of them present only once. This clone was seen a handful of times. Other nucleotide sequences from this sample produce the same CDR3. The TCR comes from a man aged 55 to 70 with acute or convalescent COVID-19. Sequencing input: peripheral blood.

The CDR3 DNA reads as TGCGCCAGCAGCCTGAACACCGGGGAGCTGTTTTTT. Its translation is CASSLNTGELFF. The chain carries TRBV5-1 and TRBJ2-2; D remains unclear. CDR1 is SGHRS and CDR2 is YFSETQ in the germline V gene. The V end was cut by 4 bases, the J end by 1 base, with 2 bases between. The CDR3 consists of 12 residues.